The rows below give T cell receptor beta chains drawn from one sample of a study of blood T cell repertoires in COVID-19. Here immunoSEQ multiplex PCR was the method, and the copy in TCRdb shows in-frame clones only, minus some. Counted here are about 240,000 clones, roughly 85% occurring once; the ten biggest clones make up 3.6%. Material: PBMCs or T cells enriched from blood (not recorded which). These receptors all come from a woman in her forties who had been exposed to COVID-19. Each CDR3 is given with its conserved first and last residue. Each record gives: J gene, V gene, CDR3 protein.

>TRBJ2-3|TRBV4-2
CASSRTGQDTQYF
>TRBJ2-3|TRBV7-3
CASSLTPLLSTDTQYF
>TRBJ2-3|TRBV7-9
CASSLAARLAVEDTQYF
>TRBJ2-2|TRBV19
CATGLAVGGGELFF
>TRBJ2-1|TRBV7-2
CASSFAFRRGGINEQFF
>TRBJ2-7|TRBV28
CASTSGTGLYEQYF
>TRBJ2-1|TRBV28
CASLDGLAGNEQFF
>TRBJ1-1|TRBV18
CASVTSGGVRDTEAFF
>TRBJ1-5|TRBV6-5
CASRPAGGSNQPQHF
>TRBJ2-5|TRBV28
CASLSGGPQETQYF
>TRBJ1-2|TRBV28
CASSLRGQGMGNGLAVDGYTF
>TRBJ1-2|TRBV7-9
CASSLDSDSDNYGYTF
>TRBJ1-1|TRBV27
CASSSTGNPGAFF
>TRBJ2-4|TRBV4-1
CASSRTTGERGKNIQYF
>TRBJ1-2|TRBV5-4
CASSAEPGTTYGYTF
>TRBJ2-7|TRBV4-2
CASSAQRDSYEQYF
>TRBJ1-6|TRBV5-1
CASSTTGDNSPLHF
>TRBJ1-3|TRBV15
CATSRDLGSGLNTIYF
>TRBJ1-5|TRBV28
CASSLAGTGNQPQHF
>TRBJ2-5|TRBV20-1
CSARGAGGETQYF
>TRBJ1-2|TRBV10-3
CAISDTGGYYGYTF
>TRBJ2-1|TRBV7-3
CASSRPGVTYNEQFF
>TRBJ1-2|TRBV28
CASRPGTGDRGYTF
>TRBJ2-3|TRBV29-1
CSGLGRGFTDTQYF
>TRBJ1-1|TRBV19
CASSIKNRNTEAFF
>TRBJ1-3|TRBV6-6
CASSPILGHTLSSGNTIYF
>TRBJ2-3|TRBV5-1
CASSLDASGGTDTQYF
>TRBJ2-7|TRBV2
CANGQGGKQYF
>TRBJ2-3|TRBV7-9
CASRGGGATDTQYF
>TRBJ2-3|TRBV19
CASSSRQDPFTDTQYF
>TRBJ2-3|TRBV5-1
CASTLGARTDTQYF
>TRBJ2-7|TRBV20-1
CSVPGAHEQYF
>TRBJ1-6|TRBV5-1
CASSEQGFDSPLHF
>TRBJ2-3|TRBV7-8
CASSPSLLAGGGTDTQYF
>TRBJ1-5|TRBV2
CASRDRGNQPQHF
>TRBJ1-1|TRBV6-5
CASSTTGYTEAFF
>TRBJ1-4|TRBV7-9
CASSYTGHQGEKLFF
>TRBJ2-1|TRBV19
CASSETGTREEQFF
>TRBJ1-2|TRBV27
CASSSRTGRGYTF
>TRBJ2-3|TRBV5-1
CASSPGQEHTDTQYF
>TRBJ1-5|TRBV24-1
CATRRYRLPPLSNQPQHF
>TRBJ2-7|TRBV14
CASSRSVNYEQYF
>TRBJ2-1|TRBV7-9
CASSLGASGVNNEQFF
>TRBJ2-1|TRBV9
CASSVAGDIQGNEQFF